This note documents a single T cell receptor beta chain sequence. By share, this clonotype ranks as large (0.1 to 1%). The specificity of this receptor is unknown. No quality values exist for individual bases; no much larger clone is one base distant. The germline ends are 13 bases apart after V is trimmed by 2 bases and J by 2 bases. From a lookup of the germline V gene, CDR1 and CDR2 are KGHSH and LQKENI. The CDR3 spans 16 residues, from the cysteine through the phenylalanine. Just the 48-base CDR3 DNA is kept, in frame starting at base 1. A multiplex PCR system amplified the TCR beta CDR3 region, with a first 10-cycle round using 32 V-gene forward and 13 J-gene reverse primers. The first PCR round used a QIAGEN Multiplex PCR Kit, and the primer sequences were filed in Chinese patent CN105087789A. Illumina universal primers were attached in a second round of PCR run with the Phusion High-Fidelity PCR Kit. Paired-end sequencing of TCR libraries was carried out on the Illumina HiSeq X Ten platform at a read length of 151 bp. As for the original processing: Reads without multiplex PCR primers were removed using Cutadapt, read pairs were merged using PEAR, and CDR3 regions were called using MiXCR with default settings. Shannon entropy measured repertoire diversity, while clonality was calculated as one minus the Shannon entropy divided by the ln of the count of productive unique sequences. A clonotype counted as a dominant or high-frequency T-cell clone when its frequency was 0.5% or higher. The public reads were quality trimmed at Q25 with fastp and then assembled into clones with MiXCR by TCRdb, keeping productive beta chains. Duplicate CDR3 protein sequences are folded into a single record with the most common DNA and genes. These V and J calls derive from TCRdb rather than the authors' analysis. Within this sample are about 1,900 distinct CDR3 sequences, with roughly 22% of them counted one time only. The ten largest make up approximately 8.9% of the sample.

The data derive from a study of immune heterogeneity within non-small cell lung tumors (dated by TCRdb to the late 2010s). Context from the whole study: By histology, the tumors were several squamous cell carcinomas, around eleven non-squamous carcinomas and 1 tumor not otherwise specified. TCR repertoire analysis included about 57 tumor loci from about 15 patients, whereas transcriptome data included only around 44 loci from more than nine patients. Neoantigen binding to each patient's HLA alleles was predicted with netMHCpan-3.0 for mutant peptides of 8 to 11 amino acids. Whole-exome sequencing, RNA-seq and TCR beta repertoire sequencing were combined for multiple spatially distinct regions from each NSCLC tumor so that intratumoral immune heterogeneity could be examined.

Genomic DNA was extracted from bulk tumor tissue and used as the TCR template, and approximately 590 ng gDNA was amplified per sample. During surgery, several biopsies were collected from each primary tumor and placed as far from one another as possible within the tumor mass. Patients in the study cohort, which was described as untreated, were newly diagnosed NSCLC cases going through curative surgery. The donors were fewer than 17 patients with newly diagnosed non-small cell lung cancer who were having surgery with curative intent. The resected tumor masses were reviewed by two independent pathologists. Only DNA and RNA samples of high quality went on to sequencing. Broad study findings and their caveats: Within a given patient, the same dominant CDR3B clonotypes showed up repeatedly across loci, although different tumor locations also carried unique high-frequency clones. High-frequency TCR beta clonotypes were largely distinct between individual patients. Local T-cell repertoire clonality showed a statistically significant but moderate positive correlation with local tumor mutational burden (R roughly 0.35).

The rearranged segments are TRBV18 and TRBJ1-3; the D gene remains uncertain. The sequencing sample was made of lung tumor tissue. The TCR sequence derives from a woman in her 50s with non-small cell lung cancer. The nucleotides are TGTGCCAGCTCACCAAGGGAGATTGGGACTGGAAACACCATATATTTT. It is translated as CASSPREIGTGNTIYF.